This TCR beta chain originates from a study of shared clonotypes between healthy human individuals. From germline, CDR1 is SGHDN and CDR2 FVKESK. Trimming took off 3 bases at V and 5 bases at J, with 11 bases between the two ends. This CDR3 region has 14 residues. As processed by the authors: Filtering differed for immunoSEQ, which gave only junction sequences without quality scores. Data came from immunoSEQ multiplex PCR; TCRdb stores just in-frame clones and leaves some out. That table gives V, J and clone size, and the DNA gave D and trimming. Of 2 million to 2.5 million clones listed, approximately 95% are singletons.

The origin of this receptor is a man between 18 and 29 years old in good health. The sample consisted of naive CD4+ T cells sorted from blood. Subset here: CD45RA+ positively selected. The V gene is TRBV14, the J gene TRBJ2-1, with TRBD2 as a possible D gene (5 bases). The CDR3 loop reads CASSQGAYNNEQFF. Here the CDR3 DNA reads TGTGCCAGCAGCCAGGGAGCATACAACAATGAGCAGTTCTTC.